The source of this TCR beta chain is a study of cytotoxic CD8 clonotypes in ibrutinib-treated CLL. Regarding the study as a whole: Sustained-remission patients were sampled at different times than progressing patients were. Clonotypes that were public were uncommon, and they contracted or stayed stable on treatment. Having risen at ibrutinib response, clonality had fallen back toward baseline by progression.

This clone has a handful of counts. Its matching antigen is unknown. Clones were sequenced by immunoSEQ multiplex PCR, and TCRdb holds only the in-frame ones, with some missing. The data show roughly 250,000 clones, 70% seen once. Trimming cost V 4 bases and J 0 bases, with 10 bases left between them. This CDR3 contains 15 residues. CDR1 is MDHEN, CDR2 SYDVKM, per germline. The TCR was taken from a human donor with chronic lymphocytic leukemia. The specimen was PBMCs, collected after 24 months of ibrutinib treatment. V and J are TRBV28 and TRBJ1-5; D not certain. The DNA of the CDR3 is TGTGCCAGCAGTTACCGGGCCTATAGCAATCAGCCCCAGCATTTT. It translates to CASSYRAYSNQPQHF. The full variable domain, rest sourced from reference TRBV28 and TRBJ1-5, is DVKVTQSSRYLVKRTGEKVFLECVQDMDHENMFWYRQDPGLGLRLIYFSYDVKMKEKGDIPEGYSVSREKKERFSLILESASTNQTSMYLCASSYRAYSNQPQHFGDGTRLSIL.